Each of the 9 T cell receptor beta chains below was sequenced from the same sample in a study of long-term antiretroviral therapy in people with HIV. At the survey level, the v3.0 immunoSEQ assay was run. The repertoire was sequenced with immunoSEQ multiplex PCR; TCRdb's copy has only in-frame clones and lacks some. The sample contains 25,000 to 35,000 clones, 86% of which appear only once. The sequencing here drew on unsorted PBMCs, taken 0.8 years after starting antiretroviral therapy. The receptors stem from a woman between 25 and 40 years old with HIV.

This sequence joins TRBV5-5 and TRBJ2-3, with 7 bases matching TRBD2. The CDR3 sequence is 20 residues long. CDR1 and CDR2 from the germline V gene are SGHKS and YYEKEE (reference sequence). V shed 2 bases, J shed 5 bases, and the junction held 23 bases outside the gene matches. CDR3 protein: CASSFGSVGGSLRSQDTQYF. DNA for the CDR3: TGTGCCAGCAGCTTCGGTTCTGTGGGGGGGAGCTTGCGGTCACAAGATACGCAGTATTTT.

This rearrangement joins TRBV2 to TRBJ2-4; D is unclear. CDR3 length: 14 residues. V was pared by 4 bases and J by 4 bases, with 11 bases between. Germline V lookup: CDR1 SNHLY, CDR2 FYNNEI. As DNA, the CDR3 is TGTGCCAGCAGTGGCCGTCTAACAAAAAACATTCAGTACTTC. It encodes CASSGRLTKNIQYF.

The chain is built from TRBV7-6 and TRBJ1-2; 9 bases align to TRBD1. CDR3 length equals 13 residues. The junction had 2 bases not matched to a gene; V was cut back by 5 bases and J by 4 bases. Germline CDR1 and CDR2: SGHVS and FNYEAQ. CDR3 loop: CASSMGQGYGYTF. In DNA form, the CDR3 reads TGTGCCAGCAGCATGGGACAGGGCTATGGCTACACCTTC.

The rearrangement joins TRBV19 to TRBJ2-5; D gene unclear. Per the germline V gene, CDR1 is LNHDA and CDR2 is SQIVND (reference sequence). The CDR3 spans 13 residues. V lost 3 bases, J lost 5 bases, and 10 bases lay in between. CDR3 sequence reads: CASSIWTGETQYF. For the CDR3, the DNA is TGTGCCAGTAGTATCTGGACCGGGGAGACCCAGTACTTC.

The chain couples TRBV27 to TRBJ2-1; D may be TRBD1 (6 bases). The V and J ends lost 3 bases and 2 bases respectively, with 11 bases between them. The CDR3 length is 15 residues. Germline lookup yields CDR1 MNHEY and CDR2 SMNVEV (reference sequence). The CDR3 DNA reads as TGTGCCAGCAGTTTCGACAGGCAACCCTACAATGAGCAGTTCTTC. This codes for CASSFDRQPYNEQFF.

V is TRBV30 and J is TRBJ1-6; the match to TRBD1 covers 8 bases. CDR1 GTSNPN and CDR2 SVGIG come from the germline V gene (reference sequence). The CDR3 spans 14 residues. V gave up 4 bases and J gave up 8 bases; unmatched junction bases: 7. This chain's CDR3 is CAWTGQGFDSPLHF. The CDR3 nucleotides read TGTGCCTGGACTGGACAGGGTTTCGATTCACCCCTCCACTTT.

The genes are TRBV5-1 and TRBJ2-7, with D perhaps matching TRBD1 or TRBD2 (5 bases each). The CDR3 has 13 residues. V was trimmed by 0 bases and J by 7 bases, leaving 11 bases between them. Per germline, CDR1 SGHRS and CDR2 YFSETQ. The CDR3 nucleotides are TGCGCCAGCAGCTTGGTCGGGGCCTGGGAGCAGTACGTC. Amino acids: CASSLVGAWEQYV.

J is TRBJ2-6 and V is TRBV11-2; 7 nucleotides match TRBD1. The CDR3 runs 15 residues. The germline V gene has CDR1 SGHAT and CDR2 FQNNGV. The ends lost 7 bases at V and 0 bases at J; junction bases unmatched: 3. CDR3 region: CASKAGGSGANVLTF. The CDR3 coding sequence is TGTGCCAGCAAGGCAGGGGGCTCTGGGGCCAACGTCCTGACTTTC.

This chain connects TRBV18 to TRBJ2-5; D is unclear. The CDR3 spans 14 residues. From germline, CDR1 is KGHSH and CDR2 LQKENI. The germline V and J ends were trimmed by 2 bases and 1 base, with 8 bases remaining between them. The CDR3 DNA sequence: TGTGCCAGCTCACCAATGCGGTCCCAAGAGACCCAGTACTTC. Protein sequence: CASSPMRSQETQYF. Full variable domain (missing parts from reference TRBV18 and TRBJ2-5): NAGVMQNPRHLVRRRGQEARLRCSPMKGHSHVYWYRQLPEEGLKFMVYLQKENIIDESGMPKERFSAEFPKEGPSILRIQQVVRGDSAAYFCASSPMRSQETQYFGPGTRLLVL.